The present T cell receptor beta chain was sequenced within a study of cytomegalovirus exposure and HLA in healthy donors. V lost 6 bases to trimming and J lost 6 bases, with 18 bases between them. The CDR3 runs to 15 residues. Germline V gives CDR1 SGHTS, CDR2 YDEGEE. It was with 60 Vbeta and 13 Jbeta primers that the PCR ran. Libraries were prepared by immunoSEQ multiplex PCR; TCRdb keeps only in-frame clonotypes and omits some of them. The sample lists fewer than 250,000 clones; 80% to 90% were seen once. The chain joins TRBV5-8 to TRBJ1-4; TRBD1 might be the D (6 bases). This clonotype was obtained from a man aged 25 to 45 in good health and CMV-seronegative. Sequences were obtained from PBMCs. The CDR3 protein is CASTLEGGRDEKLFF. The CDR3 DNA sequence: TGTGCCAGCACCCTCGAGGGGGGGCGCGATGAAAAACTGTTTTTT.